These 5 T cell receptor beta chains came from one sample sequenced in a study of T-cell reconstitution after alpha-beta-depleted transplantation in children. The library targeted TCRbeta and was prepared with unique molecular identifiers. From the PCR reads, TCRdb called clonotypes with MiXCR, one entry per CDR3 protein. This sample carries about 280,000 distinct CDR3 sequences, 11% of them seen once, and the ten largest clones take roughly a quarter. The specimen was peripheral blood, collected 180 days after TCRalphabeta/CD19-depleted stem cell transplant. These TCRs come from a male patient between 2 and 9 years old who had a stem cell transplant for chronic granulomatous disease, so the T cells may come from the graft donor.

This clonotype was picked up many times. CDR3 nucleotides: TGTGCCACCGAAGAGGATAGCACAGATACGCAGTATTTT. Its protein product is CATEEDSTDTQYF. The V call is TRBV19, the J call TRBJ2-3, with unresolved D. This CDR3 comprises 13 residues. Germline V lookup: CDR1 LNHDA, CDR2 SQIVND (reference sequence). Trimming pared 10 bases from V and 0 bases from J, leaving 11 bases between.

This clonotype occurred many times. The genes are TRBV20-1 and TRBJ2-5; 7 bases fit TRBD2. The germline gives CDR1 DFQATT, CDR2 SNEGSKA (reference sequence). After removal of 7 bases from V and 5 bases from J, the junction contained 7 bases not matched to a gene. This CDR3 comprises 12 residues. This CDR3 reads CSGGGSGETQYF. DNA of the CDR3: TGCAGTGGGGGAGGGTCCGGGGAGACCCAGTACTTC.

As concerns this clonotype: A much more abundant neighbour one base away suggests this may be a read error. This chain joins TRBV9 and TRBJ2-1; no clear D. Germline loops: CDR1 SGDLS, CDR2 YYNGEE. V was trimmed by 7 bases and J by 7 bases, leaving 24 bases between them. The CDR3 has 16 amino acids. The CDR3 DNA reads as TGTGCCAGCGGCTACCCAGATTCTGGCGGCTCGAATGAGCAGTTCTTC. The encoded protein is CASGYPDSGGSNEQFF.

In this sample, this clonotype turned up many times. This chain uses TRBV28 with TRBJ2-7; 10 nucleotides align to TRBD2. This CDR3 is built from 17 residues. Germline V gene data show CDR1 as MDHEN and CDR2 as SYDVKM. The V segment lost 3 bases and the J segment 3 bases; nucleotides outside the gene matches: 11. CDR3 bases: TGTGCCAGCAGTTTGAATAGCGGGAGGTTTTTCGGCTACGAGCAGTACTTC. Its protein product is CASSLNSGRFFGYEQYF.

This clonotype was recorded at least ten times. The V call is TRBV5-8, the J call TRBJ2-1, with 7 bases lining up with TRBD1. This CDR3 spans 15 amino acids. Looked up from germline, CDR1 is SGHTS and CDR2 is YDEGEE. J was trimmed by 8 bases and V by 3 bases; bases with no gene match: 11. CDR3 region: CASSWGPDRADEQFF. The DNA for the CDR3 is TGTGCCAGCAGCTGGGGGCCAGACAGGGCCGATGAGCAGTTCTTC.